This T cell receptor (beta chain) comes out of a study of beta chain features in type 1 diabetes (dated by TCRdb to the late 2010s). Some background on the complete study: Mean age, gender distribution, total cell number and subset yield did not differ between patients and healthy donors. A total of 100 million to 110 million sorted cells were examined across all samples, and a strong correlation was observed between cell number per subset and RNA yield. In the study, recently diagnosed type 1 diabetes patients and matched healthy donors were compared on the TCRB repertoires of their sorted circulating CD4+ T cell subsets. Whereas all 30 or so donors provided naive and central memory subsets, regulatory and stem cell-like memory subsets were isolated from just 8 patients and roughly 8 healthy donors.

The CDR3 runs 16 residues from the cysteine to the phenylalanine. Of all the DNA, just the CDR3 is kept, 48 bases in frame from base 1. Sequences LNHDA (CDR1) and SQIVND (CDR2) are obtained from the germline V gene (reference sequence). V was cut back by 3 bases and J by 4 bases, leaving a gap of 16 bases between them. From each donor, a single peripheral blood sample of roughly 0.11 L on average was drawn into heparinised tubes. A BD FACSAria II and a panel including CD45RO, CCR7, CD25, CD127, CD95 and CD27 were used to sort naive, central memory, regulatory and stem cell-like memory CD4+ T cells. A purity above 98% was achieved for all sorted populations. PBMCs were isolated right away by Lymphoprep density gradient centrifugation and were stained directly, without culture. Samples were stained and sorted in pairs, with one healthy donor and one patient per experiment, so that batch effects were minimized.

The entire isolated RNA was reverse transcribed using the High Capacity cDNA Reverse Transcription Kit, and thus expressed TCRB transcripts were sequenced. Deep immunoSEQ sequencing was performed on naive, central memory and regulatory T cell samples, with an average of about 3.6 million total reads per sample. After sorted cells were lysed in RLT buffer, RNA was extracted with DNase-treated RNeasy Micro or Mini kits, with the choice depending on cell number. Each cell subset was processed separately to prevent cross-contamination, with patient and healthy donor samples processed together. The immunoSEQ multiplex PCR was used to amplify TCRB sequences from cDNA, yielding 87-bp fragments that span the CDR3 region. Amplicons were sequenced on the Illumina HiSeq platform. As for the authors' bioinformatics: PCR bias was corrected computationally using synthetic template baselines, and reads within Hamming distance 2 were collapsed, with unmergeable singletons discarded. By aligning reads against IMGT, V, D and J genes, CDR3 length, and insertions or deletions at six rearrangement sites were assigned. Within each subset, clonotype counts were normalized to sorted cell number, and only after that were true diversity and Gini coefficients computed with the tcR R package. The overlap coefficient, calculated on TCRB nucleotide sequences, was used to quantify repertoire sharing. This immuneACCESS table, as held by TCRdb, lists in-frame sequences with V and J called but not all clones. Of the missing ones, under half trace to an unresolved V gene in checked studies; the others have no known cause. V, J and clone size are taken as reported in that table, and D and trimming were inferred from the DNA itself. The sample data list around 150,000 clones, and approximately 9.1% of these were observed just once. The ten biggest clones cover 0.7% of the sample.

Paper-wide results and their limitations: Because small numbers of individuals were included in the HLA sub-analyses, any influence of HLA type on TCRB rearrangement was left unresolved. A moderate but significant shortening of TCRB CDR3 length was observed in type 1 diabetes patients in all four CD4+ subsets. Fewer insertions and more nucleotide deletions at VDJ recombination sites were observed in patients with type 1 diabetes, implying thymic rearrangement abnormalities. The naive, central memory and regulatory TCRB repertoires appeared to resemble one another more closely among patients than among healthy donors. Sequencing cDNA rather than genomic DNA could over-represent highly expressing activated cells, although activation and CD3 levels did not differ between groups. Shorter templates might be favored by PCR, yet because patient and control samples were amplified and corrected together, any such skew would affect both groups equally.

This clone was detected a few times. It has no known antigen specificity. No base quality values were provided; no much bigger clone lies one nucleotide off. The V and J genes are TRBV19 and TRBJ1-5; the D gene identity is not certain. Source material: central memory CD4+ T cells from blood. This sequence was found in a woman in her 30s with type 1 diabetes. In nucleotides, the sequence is TGTGCCAGTAGTATCGGCGAGGGTATTTGGAATCAGCCCCAGCATTTT. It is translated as CASSIGEGIWNQPQHF.